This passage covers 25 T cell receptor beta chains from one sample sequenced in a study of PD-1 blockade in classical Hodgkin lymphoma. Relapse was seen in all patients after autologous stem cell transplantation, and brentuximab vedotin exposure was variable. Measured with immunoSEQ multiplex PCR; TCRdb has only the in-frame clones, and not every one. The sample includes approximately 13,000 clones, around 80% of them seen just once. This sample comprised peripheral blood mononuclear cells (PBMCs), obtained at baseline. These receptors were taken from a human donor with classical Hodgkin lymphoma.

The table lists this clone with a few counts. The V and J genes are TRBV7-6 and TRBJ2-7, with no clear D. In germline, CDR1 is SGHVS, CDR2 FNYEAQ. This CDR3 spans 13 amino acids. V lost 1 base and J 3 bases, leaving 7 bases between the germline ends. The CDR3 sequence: CASSLGQNYEQYF. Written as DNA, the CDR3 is TGTGCCAGCAGCTTAGGTCAAAACTACGAGCAGTACTTC.

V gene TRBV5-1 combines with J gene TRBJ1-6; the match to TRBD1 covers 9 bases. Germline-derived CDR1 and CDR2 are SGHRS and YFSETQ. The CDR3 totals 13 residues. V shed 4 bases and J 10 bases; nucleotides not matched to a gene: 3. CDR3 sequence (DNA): TGCGCCAGCAGCCCGGGACAGGGCTCACCCCTCCACTTT. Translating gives CASSPGQGSPLHF.

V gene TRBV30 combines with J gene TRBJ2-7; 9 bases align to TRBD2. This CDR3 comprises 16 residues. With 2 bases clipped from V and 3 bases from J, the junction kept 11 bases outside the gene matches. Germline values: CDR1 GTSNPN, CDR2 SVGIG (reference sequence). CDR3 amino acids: CAWSSIAGVSFYEQYF. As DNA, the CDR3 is TGTGCCTGGAGTTCCATAGCGGGGGTCTCCTTCTACGAGCAGTACTTC.

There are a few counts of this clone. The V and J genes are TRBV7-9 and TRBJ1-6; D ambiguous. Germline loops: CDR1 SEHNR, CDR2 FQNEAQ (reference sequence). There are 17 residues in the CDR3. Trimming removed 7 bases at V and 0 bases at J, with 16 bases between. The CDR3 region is CASKPPQSGSYNSPLHF. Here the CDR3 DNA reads TGTGCCAGCAAGCCCCCTCAGAGCGGCTCCTATAATTCACCCCTCCACTTT.

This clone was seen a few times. The CDR3 bases are TGTGCCAGCGATCAGGCAGGGCACATGAACACTGAAGCTTTCTTT. This encodes CASDQAGHMNTEAFF. The chain is built from TRBV6-5 and TRBJ1-1, with a weak D call TRBD1 (5 bases). From germline, CDR1 is MNHEY and CDR2 SVGAGI. The CDR3 covers 15 residues. Deletions cut 8 bases from V and 0 bases from J, with 16 bases between.

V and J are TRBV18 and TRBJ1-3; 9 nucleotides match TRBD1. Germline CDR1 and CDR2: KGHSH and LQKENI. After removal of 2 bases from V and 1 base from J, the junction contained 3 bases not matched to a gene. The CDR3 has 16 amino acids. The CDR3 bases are TGTGCCAGCTCACCAGTACAGGGGGCGTCTGGAAACACCATATATTTT. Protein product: CASSPVQGASGNTIYF.

The CDR3, as DNA: TGTGCCAGCAGCCGTGACAGATCTCTAGCCAAAAACATTCAGTACTTC. This translates into CASSRDRSLAKNIQYF. V is TRBV7-8 and J is TRBJ2-4, with D maybe TRBD1 (5 bases). From germline, CDR1 is SGHVS and CDR2 FQNEAQ. With 5 bases removed from V and 0 bases from J, the gap between germline ends came to 14 bases. CDR3 length equals 16 residues.

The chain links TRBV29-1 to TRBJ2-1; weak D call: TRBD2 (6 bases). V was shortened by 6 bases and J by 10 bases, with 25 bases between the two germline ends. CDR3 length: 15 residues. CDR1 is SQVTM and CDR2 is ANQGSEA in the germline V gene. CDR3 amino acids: CSVKGAGRGIWEQFF. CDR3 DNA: TGCAGCGTGAAAGGGGCAGGACGGGGGATATGGGAGCAGTTCTTC.

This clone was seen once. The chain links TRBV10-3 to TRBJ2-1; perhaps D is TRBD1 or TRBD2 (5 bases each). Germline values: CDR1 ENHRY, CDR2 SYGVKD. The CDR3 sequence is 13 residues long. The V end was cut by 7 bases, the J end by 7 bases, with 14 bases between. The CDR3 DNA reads TGTGCCATCACCCGGACCGAGGGGAATGAGCAGTTCTTC. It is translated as CAITRTEGNEQFF.

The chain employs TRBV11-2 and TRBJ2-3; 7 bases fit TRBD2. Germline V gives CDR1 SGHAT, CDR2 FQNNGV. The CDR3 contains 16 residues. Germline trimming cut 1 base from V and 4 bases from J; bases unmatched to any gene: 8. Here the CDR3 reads CASSLGTVTSADTQYF. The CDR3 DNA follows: TGTGCCAGCAGCTTAGGGACTGTCACTAGCGCAGATACGCAGTATTTT.

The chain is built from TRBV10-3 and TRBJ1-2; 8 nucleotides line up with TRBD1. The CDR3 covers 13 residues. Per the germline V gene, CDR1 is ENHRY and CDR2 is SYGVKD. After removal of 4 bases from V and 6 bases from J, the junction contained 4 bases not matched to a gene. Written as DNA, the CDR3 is TGTGCCATCAGTGTCGGGACAGGAGATGGCTACACCTTC. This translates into CAISVGTGDGYTF.

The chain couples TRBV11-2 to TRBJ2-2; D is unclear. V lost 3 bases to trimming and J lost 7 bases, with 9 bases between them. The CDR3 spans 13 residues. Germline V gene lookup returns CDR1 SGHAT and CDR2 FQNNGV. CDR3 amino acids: CASSLQMIGELFF. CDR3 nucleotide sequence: TGTGCCAGCAGCTTGCAAATGATCGGGGAGCTGTTTTTT.

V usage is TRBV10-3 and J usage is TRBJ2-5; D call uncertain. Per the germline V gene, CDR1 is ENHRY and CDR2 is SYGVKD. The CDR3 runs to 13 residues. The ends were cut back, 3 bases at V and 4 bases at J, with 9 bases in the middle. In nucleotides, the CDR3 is TGTGCCATCAGTGATAAGGGTATAGAGACCCAGTACTTC. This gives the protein CAISDKGIETQYF.

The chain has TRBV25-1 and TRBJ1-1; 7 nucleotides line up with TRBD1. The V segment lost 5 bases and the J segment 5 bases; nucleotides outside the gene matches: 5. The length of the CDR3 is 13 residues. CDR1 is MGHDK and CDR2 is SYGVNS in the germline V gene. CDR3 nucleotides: TGTGCCAGCAGTCAGGGGGGGAATACTGAAGCTTTCTTT. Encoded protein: CASSQGGNTEAFF.

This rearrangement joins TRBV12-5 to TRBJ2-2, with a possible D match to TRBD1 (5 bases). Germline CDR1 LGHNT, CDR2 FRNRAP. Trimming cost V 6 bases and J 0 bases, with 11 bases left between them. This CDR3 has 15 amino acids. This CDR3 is CASGNRLANTGELFF. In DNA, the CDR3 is TGTGCTAGTGGAAACAGGCTAGCGAACACCGGGGAGCTGTTTTTT.

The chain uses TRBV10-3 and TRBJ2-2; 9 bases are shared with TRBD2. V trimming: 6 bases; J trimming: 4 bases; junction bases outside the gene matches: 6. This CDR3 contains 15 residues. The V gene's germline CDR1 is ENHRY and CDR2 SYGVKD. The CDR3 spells CAISGSSGTTGELFF. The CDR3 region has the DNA TGTGCCATCAGCGGTTCTAGCGGGACCACCGGGGAGCTGTTTTTT.

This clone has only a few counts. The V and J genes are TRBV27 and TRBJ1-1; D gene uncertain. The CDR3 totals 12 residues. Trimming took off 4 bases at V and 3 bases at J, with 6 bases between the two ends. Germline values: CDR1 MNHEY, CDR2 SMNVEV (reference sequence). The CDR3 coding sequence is TGTGCCAGCAGTTCGGGGTACACTGAAGCTTTCTTT. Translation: CASSSGYTEAFF.

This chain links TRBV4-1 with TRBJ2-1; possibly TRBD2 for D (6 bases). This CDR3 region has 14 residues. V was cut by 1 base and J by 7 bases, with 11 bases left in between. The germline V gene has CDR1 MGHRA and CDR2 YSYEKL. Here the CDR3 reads CASSQGLAVNEQFF. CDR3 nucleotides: TGCGCCAGCAGCCAAGGGTTAGCGGTAAATGAGCAGTTCTTC.

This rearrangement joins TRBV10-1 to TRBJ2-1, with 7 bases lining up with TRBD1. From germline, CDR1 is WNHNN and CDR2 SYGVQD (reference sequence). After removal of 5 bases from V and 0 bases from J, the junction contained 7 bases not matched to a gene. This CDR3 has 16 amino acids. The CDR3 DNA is TGCGCCAGCAGTCACCACAGGGGCAGCTCCTACAATGAGCAGTTCTTC. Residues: CASSHHRGSSYNEQFF.

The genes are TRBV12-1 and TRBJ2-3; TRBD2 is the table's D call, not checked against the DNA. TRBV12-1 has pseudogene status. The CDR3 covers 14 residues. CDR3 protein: CASSPTATADTQYF. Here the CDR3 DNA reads TGTGCCAGCAGCCCCACCGCGACTGCAGATACGCAGTATTTT.

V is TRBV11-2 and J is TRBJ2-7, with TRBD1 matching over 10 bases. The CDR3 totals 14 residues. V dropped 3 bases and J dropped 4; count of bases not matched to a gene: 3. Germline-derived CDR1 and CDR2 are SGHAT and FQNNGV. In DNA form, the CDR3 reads TGTGCCAGCAGCTTGGGGACAGGGGAGTACGAGCAGTACTTC. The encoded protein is CASSLGTGEYEQYF.

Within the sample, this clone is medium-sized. The CDR3 sequence is CASKDRAVDEQFF. The CDR3 DNA reads TGCGCCAGCAAAGACAGGGCGGTAGATGAGCAGTTCTTC. The chain recombines TRBV23-1 with TRBJ2-1, with 7 bases aligning to TRBD1. TRBV23-1 has ORF status, its function being uncertain. The CDR3 totals 13 residues. V gave up 7 bases and J gave up 8 bases; unmatched junction bases: 8.

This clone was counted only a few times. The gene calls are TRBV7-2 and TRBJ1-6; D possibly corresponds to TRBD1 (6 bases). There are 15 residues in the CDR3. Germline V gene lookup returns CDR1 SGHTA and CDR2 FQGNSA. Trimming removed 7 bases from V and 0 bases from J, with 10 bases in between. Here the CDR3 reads CASTGAGSYNSPLHF. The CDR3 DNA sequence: TGTGCCAGCACGGGGGCGGGCTCCTATAATTCACCCCTCCACTTT.

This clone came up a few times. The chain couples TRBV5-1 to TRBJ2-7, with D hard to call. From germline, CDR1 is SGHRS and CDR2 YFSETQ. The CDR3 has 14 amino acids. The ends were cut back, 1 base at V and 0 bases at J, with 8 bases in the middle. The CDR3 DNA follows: TGCGCCAGCAGCTTGACAGCCCGCTCCTACGAGCAGTACTTC. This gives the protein CASSLTARSYEQYF. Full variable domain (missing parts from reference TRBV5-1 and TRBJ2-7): KAGVTQTPRYLIKTRGQQVTLSCSPISGHRSVSWYQQTPGQGLQFLFEYFSETQRNKGNFPGRFSGRQFSNSRSEMNVSTLELGDSALYLCASSLTARSYEQYFGPGTRLTVT.

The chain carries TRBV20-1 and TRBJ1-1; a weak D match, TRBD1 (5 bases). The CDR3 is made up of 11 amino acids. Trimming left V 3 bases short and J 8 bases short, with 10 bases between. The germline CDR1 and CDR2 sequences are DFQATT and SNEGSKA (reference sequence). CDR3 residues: CSASQTEEAFF. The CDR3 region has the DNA TGCAGTGCTAGTCAGACAGAAGAAGCTTTCTTT.